This section outlines one T cell receptor beta chain sequence together with its context. The V end lost 4 bases, the J end lost 0 bases, and 7 bases lay between the germline ends. Germline V lookup: CDR1 SGHTA, CDR2 FQGNSA. This CDR3 region has 15 residues. In the original workflow: The authors estimated nucleated cell counts from reference gene primer amplification. Sequenced by immunoSEQ multiplex PCR; TCRdb stores in-frame clones only, minus some. V, J and clone size reflect that table, while D and trimming were determined from the DNA. The data contain about 85,000 clones, approximately 89% of them singletons. This entry belongs to a study of blood T cell repertoires in COVID-19. Looking at the study overall: The United States, Italy and Spain were the sources of the acute and convalescent COVID-19 samples. T cells, B-cell-depleted T cells, or PBMCs supplied cDNA or gDNA.

The origin of this receptor is a man aged 50-60 years with acute or convalescent COVID-19. This chain joins TRBV7-2 and TRBJ2-6, with D possibly matching TRBD1 (5 bases). Source material: peripheral blood. DNA for the CDR3: TGTGCCAGCAGCTCTGACAGCTCTGGGGCCAACGTCCTGACTTTC. Its protein product is CASSSDSSGANVLTF.